The rows below give T cell receptor beta chains drawn from one sample of a study of cytomegalovirus exposure and HLA in healthy donors. Produced via immunoSEQ multiplex PCR; TCRdb's table is partial and in-frame only. Seen here are approximately 210,000 clones, 82% observed once, and the top ten hold 5.5% to 7.5%. Sequencing was carried out using PBMCs. Every receptor here comes from a man aged 40-55 years in good health and CMV-seropositive. The CDR3 runs from the conserved cysteine through the conserved F or W. A D gene is named only where the DNA matches it firmly. Some rows have no size entry. The others give once, few or many, or a class for an expanded clone.

clone size	J gene	D gene	V gene	CDR3 protein	CDR3 DNA
-	TRBJ1-1	TRBD1	TRBV5-6	CASSEGQFYTEAFF	TGTGCCAGCAGCGAGGGACAGTTTTACACTGAAGCTTTCTTT
-	TRBJ1-5	TRBD1	TRBV19	CASTKDRGGNQPQHF	TGTGCCAGTACTAAGGACAGGGGTGGCAATCAGCCCCAGCATTTT
-	TRBJ1-1	-	TRBV28	CASSSPGESTEAFF	TGTGCCAGCAGTTCCCCAGGGGAGAGCACTGAAGCTTTCTTT
-	TRBJ1-1	TRBD1	TRBV18	CASSPDRGLGAFF	TGTGCCAGCTCACCTGACAGGGGGCTTGGAGCTTTCTTT
-	TRBJ1-4	TRBD1	TRBV6-1	CASSEIRTGLLRATNEKLFF	TGTGCCAGCAGTGAAATACGGACAGGGCTTCTTCGGGCAACTAATGAAAAACTGTTTTTT
-	TRBJ1-3	TRBD1	TRBV5-1	CASSFTGASGNTIYF	TGCGCCAGCAGCTTTACAGGGGCCTCTGGAAACACCATATATTTT
-	TRBJ1-1	-	TRBV5-6	CASTLTGSGTEAFF	TGTGCCAGCACCCTCACGGGGTCGGGCACTGAAGCTTTCTTT
-	TRBJ2-5	TRBD2	TRBV9	CASSVGGGRAPETQYF	TGTGCCAGCAGCGTAGGGGGTGGGAGGGCCCCAGAGACCCAGTACTTC
-	TRBJ2-1	TRBD2	TRBV27	CASGSWGGRWNEQFF	TGTGCCAGCGGGTCTTGGGGGGGACGGTGGAATGAGCAGTTCTTC
-	TRBJ1-1	TRBD1	TRBV27	CASSPTRGTFFWGAFF	TGTGCCAGCAGTCCGACCAGGGGGACATTCTTCTGGGGAGCTTTCTTT
-	TRBJ1-1	TRBD1	TRBV19	CASSTRTGGYTEAFF	TGTGCCAGTAGTACCCGGACAGGGGGCTACACTGAAGCTTTCTTT
-	TRBJ1-2	-	TRBV7-9	CASSPWGGGGYTF	TGTGCCAGCAGTCCCTGGGGGGGCGGCGGCTACACCTTC
few	TRBJ2-7	TRBD1	TRBV19	CASSDLTGGNSYEQYF	TGTGCCAGTAGTGACCTGACAGGGGGCAACTCCTACGAGCAGTACTTC
few	TRBJ1-5	-	TRBV30	CAWSAWKGVGQPQHF	TGTGCCTGGAGTGCCTGGAAGGGGGTGGGACAGCCCCAGCATTTT